This TCR beta chain appears in the sequencing data of a study of T cell responses to AZD1222 COVID-19 vaccine. The CDR3 extends over 16 amino acids. CDR1 is KGHDR, CDR2 SFDVKD, per germline. V trimming: 5 bases; J trimming: 2 bases; junction bases outside the gene matches: 4. The repertoire was sequenced with immunoSEQ multiplex PCR; TCRdb's copy has only in-frame clones and lacks some. The sample gives over 95,000 clones, approximately 90% of which show up once; around 4.3% is in the top ten. The sequence was collected from an adult in good health. This chain uses TRBV24-1 with TRBJ2-5; the match to TRBD2 covers 13 bases. The material was peripheral blood, obtained on day 0 of AZD1222 vaccination. The CDR3 bases are TGTGCCACCAGTGGGACTAGCGGGGGAACACAAGAGACCCAGTACTTC. Translated: CATSGTSGGTQETQYF.